What follows are 5 T cell receptor beta chains derived from one specimen sequenced in a study of T-cell memory formation after mild COVID-19. MiXCR, applied by TCRdb to the 5' RACE reads, yields one record per CDR3 protein. The table records roughly 400,000 distinct CDR3 sequences, 16% of them present only once. Sample: PBMCs or a T cell subset sorted from them (not recorded which). The receptors originated from a man younger than 35 who had mild COVID-19 (a few samples of this study predate the infection). Cell type and time point are not known.

V usage is TRBV7-9 and J usage is TRBJ1-3, with D perhaps TRBD1 (6 bases). This CDR3 has 12 residues. V was pared by 11 bases and J by 4 bases, with 12 bases between. Germline CDR1 and CDR2: SEHNR and FQNEAQ (reference sequence). CDR3 amino acids: CAAEGGGNTIYF. DNA for the CDR3: TGTGCCGCGGAGGGGGGAGGAAACACCATATATTTT.

This clonotype was observed a few times. The J gene is TRBJ1-1, the V gene TRBV4-2; D is possibly TRBD1 (5 bases). The length of the CDR3 is 15 residues. V dropped 4 bases and J dropped 1 base, with 13 bases sitting between them. Germline assignment: CDR1 LGHNA and CDR2 YNFKEQ. In DNA form, the CDR3 reads TGTGCCAGCAGCCCCGCGGAGGGGAAGAACACTGAAGCTTTCTTT. It encodes CASSPAEGKNTEAFF.

The CDR3 reads CASKTQRGRNEQFF. The DNA for the CDR3 is TGTGCCAGTAAGACTCAGCGGGGGCGCAATGAGCAGTTCTTC. J is TRBJ2-1 and V is TRBV27, with 8 bases matching TRBD2. Per germline, CDR1 MNHEY and CDR2 SMNVEV (reference sequence). The ends lost 9 bases at V and 6 bases at J; junction bases unmatched: 10. The CDR3 has 14 amino acids.

DNA of the CDR3: TGTGCCAGCAGTCCCCACGAACTAGCGGGGGGCCCTCAAGAGACCCAGTACTTC. It translates to CASSPHELAGGPQETQYF. The rearrangement links TRBV12-3 or TRBV12-4 to TRBJ2-5; 12 positions match TRBD2. This CDR3 region has 18 residues. The V gene end was trimmed by 5 bases and the J gene end by 2 bases; junction bases not matched to a gene: 12.

The chain carries TRBV9 and TRBJ2-1, with TRBD1 identical over 7 bases. The CDR3 runs 15 residues. J was trimmed by 6 bases and V by 3 bases; bases with no gene match: 9. Germline V gene data show CDR1 as SGDLS and CDR2 as YYNGEE. This chain's CDR3 is CASSDRDRVFNEQFF. The CDR3 coding sequence is TGTGCCAGCAGCGACCGGGACAGAGTCTTCAATGAGCAGTTCTTC.